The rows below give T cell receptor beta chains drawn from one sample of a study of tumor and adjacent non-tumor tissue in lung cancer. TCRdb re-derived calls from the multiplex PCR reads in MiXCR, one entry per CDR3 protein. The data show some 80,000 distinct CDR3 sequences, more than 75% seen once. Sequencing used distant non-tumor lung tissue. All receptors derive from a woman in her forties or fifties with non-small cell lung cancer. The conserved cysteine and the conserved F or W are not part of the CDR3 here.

SVSSGIFSEQY	TRBV29-1
SVEDGEGWSSYSEQF	TRBV29-1
ASKWGQGCNQPQH	TRBV6-2/TRBV6-3
ASSYVSASTAYEQC	TRBV6-5
ASSLIASYEQY	TRBV5-6
ASSPIPRELAKNIHY	TRBV28
ASSQDGIRRFFRYNEQF	TRBV4-1
VSGGGSVNYGYT	TRBV6-6
TSNRRTGEYGYT	TRBV6-1
SVKLSGSSYNEQF	TRBV29-1
SSSPGQYNEQF	TRBV6-5
ANSLTGGKDNEHF	TRBV5-1
SVSGQGAYEQY	TRBV29-1
ASSLGGGGSVEKLF	TRBV7-8
ATSSTRARSYEQY	TRBV15
SASTWGETQY	TRBV20-1
ASSPTGDEQF	TRBV11-1
ASSNRARNYDYT	TRBV6-5
ASSLEACGRAEQY	TRBV11-2
AWSVRDKNQPQH	TRBV30
TSSRTSGRSYEQY	TRBV6-5
SARTFVGGPSNTHY	TRBV20-1
AWRRLAFEQF	TRBV30
SPGLAGGTGDNEQF	TRBV29-1
ASSITSRGGMETQY	TRBV6-5
ASSTRQEGFYEQY	TRBV12-3/TRBV12-4
VISLEPGHGFTEQF	TRBV11-2
ANTGTLSGEQY	TRBV7-9
ASTGTVSSYNSPLH	TRBV2
ASSGDSGNAYEQY	TRBV4-2
ASSGQKVDEQS	TRBV7-9
VSSKVGKTF	TRBV6-5
ACGSCRIVMDSSYNEQF	TRBV12-3/TRBV12-4
ASSFSGPRGNTIY	TRBV11-3
ASSLEGSPATGELF	TRBV11-2
AISTGQFYEQY	TRBV10-3
AISETDGNSGANVLT	TRBV10-3
ASRAGETQY	TRBV5-1
ASTRFEEQY	TRBV28
ASRREGIYTRELF	TRBV6-5
ASTSAGGFKNTEAS	TRBV6-2/TRBV6-3
ASSLITSNEQF	TRBV7-9
SVGWLEYTDTQY	TRBV29-1